Listed here are 31 T cell receptor beta chains from one sample, sequenced in a study of shared clonotypes between healthy human individuals. Using immunoSEQ multiplex PCR, the repertoire was profiled, and TCRdb retains in-frame clones only, with some absent. Of hundreds of thousands of clones in the sample, about nine tenths are singletons; the top ten hold about 17%. The sequenced sample consisted of memory CD8+ T cells sorted from blood. Subset: CD45RO+ cells pooled with CCR7-negative TemRA cells. These receptors were taken from a man younger than 30 in good health.

The CDR3 DNA sequence: TGTGCCAGCAGCTTAGGCAGGAATCAGCCCCAGCATTTT. Encoded protein: CASSLGRNQPQHF. The chain carries TRBV7-2 and TRBJ1-5; D remains ambiguous. Trimming shortened V by 1 base and J by 4 bases, and 5 bases separated the two germline ends. This CDR3 is built from 13 residues. The germline V gene encodes CDR1 SGHTA and CDR2 FQGNSA. Full variable domain (rest looked up from reference TRBV7-2 and TRBJ1-5): GAGVSQSPSNKVTEKGKDVELRCDPISGHTALYWYRQSLGQGLEFLIYFQGNSAPDKSGLPSDRFSAERTGGSVSTLTIQRTQQEDSAVYLCASSLGRNQPQHFGDGTRLSIL.

The chain employs TRBV28 and TRBJ1-1; 8 nucleotides align to TRBD1. CDR1 and CDR2 from the germline V gene are MDHEN and SYDVKM. The CDR3 has 14 amino acids. The ends lost 3 bases at V and 4 bases at J; junction bases unmatched: 4. As DNA, the CDR3 is TGTGCCAGCAGTTTTCAGGGGGCGATCACTGAAGCTTTCTTT. The encoded protein is CASSFQGAITEAFF.

V and J are TRBV4-3 and TRBJ1-2, with a possible D match to TRBD1 (6 bases). CDR1 and CDR2 from the germline V gene are LGHNA and YSLEER. V lost 5 bases and J 4 bases, leaving 20 bases between the germline ends. The CDR3 sequence is 16 residues long. For the CDR3, the DNA is TGCGCCAGCAGCTACGGGACAAGGAACCTCCTCTATGGCTACACCTTC. It translates to CASSYGTRNLLYGYTF.

The DNA of the CDR3 is TGTGCCAGCAGTTTCGGCAGGGCGGGCTCCTACGAGCAGTACTTC. Amino acid sequence: CASSFGRAGSYEQYF. V and J are TRBV6-5 and TRBJ2-7; possibly TRBD1 or TRBD2 for D (5 bases each). CDR3 length: 15 amino acids. CDR1 is MNHEY, CDR2 SVGAGI, per germline. V lost 4 bases, J lost 0 bases, and 13 bases lay in between.

The chain combines TRBV2 with TRBJ1-6, with D possibly matching TRBD1 (6 bases). Germline CDR1 and CDR2: SNHLY and FYNNEI. The CDR3 has 19 amino acids. With 4 bases removed from V and 8 bases from J, the gap between germline ends came to 27 bases. The CDR3 reads CASSVPTGTHTIGHSPLHF. The CDR3 coding sequence is TGTGCCAGCAGTGTCCCAACAGGGACCCACACCATCGGGCATTCACCCCTCCACTTT.

The gene calls are TRBV4-1 and TRBJ2-7; 13 positions agree with TRBD2. The CDR3 runs 16 residues. Trimming removed 0 bases from V and 5 bases from J; junction bases left unmatched: 4. CDR1 and CDR2 from the germline V gene are MGHRA and YSYEKL. The CDR3 loop is CASSQERLAGGHEQYF. The CDR3 nucleotides are TGCGCCAGCAGCCAAGAGCGACTAGCGGGGGGCCACGAGCAGTACTTC.

The chain is built from TRBV5-1 and TRBJ2-1; no reliable D call. The CDR3 consists of 13 residues. The germline V and J ends were trimmed by 5 bases and 6 bases, with 12 bases remaining between them. Germline CDR1 reads SGHRS; CDR2 reads YFSETQ. This chain's CDR3 is CASRSVGINEQFF. The CDR3 DNA reads TGCGCCAGCAGGTCGGTGGGAATCAATGAGCAGTTCTTC.

The chain has TRBV13 and TRBJ2-7, with a possible D match to TRBD2 (6 bases). The V and J ends lost 1 base and 3 bases respectively, with 10 bases between them. In germline, CDR1 is PRHDT, CDR2 FYEKMQ (reference sequence). This CDR3 is built from 14 residues. The CDR3: CASSLAGDVYEQYF. The CDR3 DNA reads as TGTGCCAGCAGCTTAGCGGGAGACGTCTACGAGCAGTACTTC.

Many counts were recorded for this clone. This rearrangement joins TRBV6-5 to TRBJ1-4, with D maybe TRBD1 (6 bases). In germline, CDR1 is MNHEY, CDR2 SVGAGI. The V end lost 6 bases, the J end lost 0 bases, and 11 bases lay between the germline ends. This CDR3 comprises 15 residues. CDR3 protein: CASRGAGTTNEKLFF. For the CDR3, the DNA is TGTGCCAGCAGGGGGGCGGGGACAACTAATGAAAAACTGTTTTTT.

This clone was recorded at least ten times. The chain uses TRBV4-1 and TRBJ2-5; 10 bases map to TRBD2. From germline, CDR1 is MGHRA and CDR2 YSYEKL. With V trimmed by 1 base and J by 5 bases, 13 bases remained unmatched. The CDR3 is 18 amino acids. CDR3 protein: CASSQGLAGAPWTETQYF. CDR3 sequence (DNA): TGCGCCAGCAGCCAAGGGCTAGCGGGGGCCCCGTGGACGGAGACCCAGTACTTC.

This clone was recorded a few times. The V gene is TRBV10-2, the J gene TRBJ2-5, with a possible D match to TRBD1 (5 bases). CDR3 length equals 14 residues. Germline lookup yields CDR1 WSHSY and CDR2 SAAADI. V was trimmed by 11 bases and J by 1 base, leaving 17 bases between them. This CDR3 reads CAVRSQGFQETQYF. The CDR3 DNA follows: TGCGCCGTTAGGTCGCAGGGATTCCAAGAGACCCAGTACTTC.

As to this clone: The sample has other DNA sequences that encode this CDR3 too. The chain carries TRBV25-1 and TRBJ2-7; D possibly corresponds to TRBD2 (6 bases). Germline-derived CDR1 and CDR2 are MGHDK and SYGVNS. Deletions cut 6 bases from V and 2 bases from J, with 8 bases between. CDR3 length: 12 residues. The CDR3 sequence is CASRAGPYEQYF. CDR3 in DNA: TGTGCCAGCAGGGCGGGACCCTACGAGCAGTACTTC.

Here the CDR3 reads CASSAGQGLNNEQFF. The CDR3 nucleotides are TGTGCCAGCAGCGCGGGACAGGGCCTGAACAATGAGCAGTTCTTC. The gene calls are TRBV9 and TRBJ2-1; 9 bases match TRBD1. The CDR3 runs 15 residues. Germline lookup yields CDR1 SGDLS and CDR2 YYNGEE. V was pared by 3 bases and J by 5 bases, with 6 bases of the junction left unmatched.

V usage is TRBV7-8 and J usage is TRBJ1-1; 9 bases line up with TRBD1. V gave up 0 bases and J gave up 4 bases; unmatched junction bases: 12. Germline assignment: CDR1 SGHVS and CDR2 FQNEAQ. The CDR3 extends over 18 amino acids. The CDR3 protein is CASSLAGQGLGESTEAFF. CDR3 coding DNA: TGTGCCAGCAGCTTAGCCGGACAGGGGCTTGGGGAGAGCACTGAAGCTTTCTTT.

The table lists this clone with a count of one. The rearrangement uses TRBV28 and TRBJ2-3; the match to TRBD2 covers 10 bases. The germline CDR1 and CDR2 sequences are MDHEN and SYDVKM. This CDR3 contains 19 residues. V shed 6 bases, J shed 2 bases, and the junction held 17 bases outside the gene matches. CDR3 coding DNA: TGTGCCAGCAGCTCTAAACCTAGCGGGGGAGCGAAAGACACAGATACGCAGTATTTT. It specifies CASSSKPSGGAKDTDTQYF.

A note on this clone: Relative to the germline gene, one junction end is altered; a read error may explain this. This chain connects TRBV13 to TRBJ2-2; the match to TRBD2 covers 7 bases. There are 16 residues in the CDR3. The germline CDR1 and CDR2 sequences are PRHDT and FYEKMQ (reference sequence). The CDR3 DNA reads TGTGCCAGCAGCCCCAGCACTAGCGTGAACGCCGGGGAGCTGTTTTTT. It is translated as CASSPSTSVNAGELFF.

V usage is TRBV7-2 and J usage is TRBJ2-7, with D perhaps being TRBD1 or TRBD2 (6 bases each). CDR3 size: 12 residues. V lost 5 bases to trimming and J lost 4 bases, with 9 bases between them. CDR1 SGHTA and CDR2 FQGNSA come from the germline V gene. The CDR3 spells CASSEGGYEQYF. The DNA of the CDR3 is TGTGCCAGCAGCGAGGGGGGTTACGAGCAGTACTTC. The variable domain in full, completed from reference TRBV7-2 and TRBJ2-7, reads GAGVSQSPSNKVTEKGKDVELRCDPISGHTALYWYRQSLGQGLEFLIYFQGNSAPDKSGLPSDRFSAERTGGSVSTLTIQRTQQEDSAVYLCASSEGGYEQYFGPGTRLTVT.

V gene TRBV7-9 combines with J gene TRBJ2-1; TRBD2 is a possible D gene (6 bases). This CDR3 is built from 14 residues. Germline V gene lookup returns CDR1 SEHNR and CDR2 FQNEAQ (reference sequence). V gave up 1 base and J gave up 3 bases, with 7 bases separating them. The CDR3 DNA is TGTGCCAGCAGCTTAGGGGGGGACTACAATGAGCAGTTCTTC. Translated: CASSLGGDYNEQFF.

The chain employs TRBV4-1 and TRBJ1-6; D call uncertain. The CDR3 sequence is 15 residues long. Germline V CDR1 and CDR2: MGHRA, YSYEKL. Deletions cut 0 bases from V and 4 bases from J, with 7 bases between. CDR3 coding DNA: TGCGCCAGCAGCCAAGATATGGGGTATAATTCACCCCTCCACTTT. Translating it yields CASSQDMGYNSPLHF.

The CDR3 region is CATSSRTSGLNYGYTF. The CDR3 nucleotides read TGTGCCACCAGCAGCAGGACCTCAGGGCTTAACTATGGCTACACCTTC. This sequence joins TRBV15 and TRBJ1-2, with D tentatively TRBD1 (5 bases). Trimming took off 3 bases at V and 1 base at J, with 15 bases between the two ends. Germline CDR1 reads LNHNV; CDR2 reads YYDKDF (reference sequence). The CDR3 covers 16 residues.

The V call is TRBV29-1, the J call TRBJ2-1, with TRBD2 identical over 12 bases. Germline assignment: CDR1 SQVTM and CDR2 ANQGSEA. The CDR3 extends over 18 amino acids. The V gene end was trimmed by 1 base and the J gene end by 0 bases; junction bases not matched to a gene: 7. DNA for the CDR3: TGCAGCGTTGAAGGACTAGCGGGGGTCCCGAGCTCCTACAATGAGCAGTTCTTC. Its protein product is CSVEGLAGVPSSYNEQFF.

This clone was recorded only once. The J gene is TRBJ1-6, the V gene TRBV28; tentative D call: TRBD1 (5 bases). CDR3 length: 17 amino acids. Trimming left V 7 bases short and J 0 bases short, with 16 bases between. Germline CDR1 and CDR2: MDHEN and SYDVKM. Written as DNA, the CDR3 is TGTGCCAGCACCCCCGGGGCTGCCGGCTCCTATAATTCACCCCTCCACTTT. Translated: CASTPGAAGSYNSPLHF.

The rearrangement uses TRBV6-1 and TRBJ2-7; TRBD2 might be the D (6 bases). In germline, CDR1 is MNHNS, CDR2 SASEGT. This CDR3 spans 15 amino acids. V was pared by 5 bases and J by 3 bases, with 17 bases between. The chain's CDR3 is CASSWAAAEGYEQYF. The CDR3 coding sequence is TGTGCCAGCAGTTGGGCGGCTGCGGAGGGCTACGAGCAGTACTTC.

To note about this clone: Other DNA sequences in the same sample also yield this CDR3. The CDR3 protein is CASSYSGGSYEQYF. In nucleotides, the CDR3 is TGTGCCAGCAGTTACTCTGGGGGTTCCTACGAGCAGTACTTC. The chain is built from TRBV6-6 and TRBJ2-7; perhaps D is TRBD1 or TRBD2 (5 bases each). Germline CDR1 reads MNHNY; CDR2 reads SVGAGI (reference sequence). The ends were cut back, 0 bases at V and 1 base at J, with 7 bases in the middle. This CDR3 is 14 amino acids long.

J is TRBJ2-7 and V is TRBV5-5; 7 nucleotides agree with TRBD2. The CDR3 consists of 15 residues. The junction had 11 bases not matched to a gene; V was cut back by 4 bases and J by 4 bases. From germline, CDR1 is SGHKS and CDR2 YYEKEE (reference sequence). CDR3 sequence: CASSPGREGTYEQYF. CDR3 coding DNA: TGTGCCAGCAGCCCCGGTAGGGAGGGGACTTACGAGCAGTACTTC.

This clone was seen repeatedly, ten times or more. The gene calls are TRBV4-1 and TRBJ2-7; 8 nucleotides agree with TRBD1. The CDR3 covers 15 residues. Germline V gives CDR1 MGHRA, CDR2 YSYEKL. V lost 0 bases to trimming and J lost 4 bases; unmatched junction nucleotides: 5. CDR3: CASSQERTGQYEQYF. In DNA, the CDR3 is TGCGCCAGCAGCCAAGAGAGGACAGGGCAATACGAGCAGTACTTC.

Details on this clone: Within the sample, other DNA sequences also encode this same CDR3. J is TRBJ2-7 and V is TRBV27; the D call may be TRBD1 or TRBD2 (6 bases each). The CDR3 totals 13 residues. V was trimmed by 5 bases and J by 4 bases, leaving 12 bases between them. The germline V gene encodes CDR1 MNHEY and CDR2 SMNVEV (reference sequence). The CDR3 DNA reads TGTGCCAGCAGTACGCAGGGGAGGTACGAGCAGTACTTC. Amino acids: CASSTQGRYEQYF.

The chain links TRBV2 to TRBJ2-7, with D possibly TRBD1 on 5 matching bases. Trimming took 6 bases from V and 0 from J, leaving 15 bases between them. The CDR3 has 15 residues. Germline V gene lookup returns CDR1 SNHLY and CDR2 FYNNEI. This CDR3 is CASSPWGDVSYEQYF. For the CDR3, the DNA is TGTGCCAGCAGCCCCTGGGGCGATGTCTCCTACGAGCAGTACTTC.

This clone has just a few counts. This sequence joins TRBV11-2 and TRBJ1-4; 10 nucleotides line up with TRBD1. The V segment lost 5 bases and the J segment 4 bases; nucleotides outside the gene matches: 7. The CDR3 loop spans 16 amino acids. Germline V gene lookup returns CDR1 SGHAT and CDR2 FQNNGV. This CDR3 reads CASSLTGGDGNEKLFF. Written as DNA, the CDR3 is TGTGCCAGCAGCCTGACAGGGGGCGACGGTAATGAAAAACTGTTTTTT.

CDR3 in DNA: TGTGCCAGCAGTGAATTCGTAGGGGGCGAGCCGAATTCACCCCTCCACTTT. Protein: CASSEFVGGEPNSPLHF. This sequence joins TRBV6-1 and TRBJ1-6; TRBD1 matches at 7 bases. CDR1 and CDR2 (germline): MNHNS, SASEGT. The CDR3 runs 17 residues. With 2 bases clipped from V and 7 bases from J, the junction kept 11 bases outside the gene matches.

In its sample, this clone was seen many times. The chain is built from TRBV5-6 and TRBJ2-7; 13 bases match TRBD2. CDR1 is SGHDT, CDR2 YYEEEE, per germline. V shed 0 bases and J 1 base; nucleotides not matched to a gene: 10. The CDR3 covers 19 residues. Here the CDR3 reads CASSLAETSGRTWSYEQYF. The CDR3 nucleotides read TGTGCCAGCAGCTTGGCAGAGACTAGCGGGAGGACGTGGTCCTACGAGCAGTACTTC.